Presented here are 27 T cell receptor beta chains from one specimen sequenced in a study of glioma-infiltrating T cells after dendritic cell vaccination. Noted time point: after dendritic cell vaccination, including at tumor progression/relapse. Sequenced by immunoSEQ multiplex PCR; TCRdb stores in-frame clones only, minus some. This sample has tens of thousands of clones, with around 87% found just once. The material was blood, obtained after dendritic cell vaccination. Source of these receptors: a human donor with glioblastoma.

The genes are TRBV7-2 and TRBJ2-1, with TRBD2 identical over 7 bases. V lost 2 bases and J lost 4; bases outside the gene matches: 11. Germline CDR1 and CDR2: SGHTA and FQGNSA. CDR3 size: 17 residues. CDR3 residues: CASSLWHAGVVYNEQFF. DNA of the CDR3: TGTGCCAGCAGCTTATGGCACGCGGGAGTTGTGTACAATGAGCAGTTCTTC.

On this clone itself: The germline gene is not matched at one end of the junction; a read error may be the cause. This sequence joins TRBV27 and TRBJ2-1, with 9 positions matching TRBD2. Germline loops: CDR1 MNHEY, CDR2 SMNVEV (reference sequence). This CDR3 is 16 amino acids long. This CDR3 is CASSLLAGASFNEQFF. CDR3 nucleotide sequence: TGTGCCAGCAGCCTCTTAGCGGGAGCGTCCTTCAATGAGCAGTTCTTC.

The J gene is TRBJ2-7, the V gene TRBV6-1; 9 bases agree with TRBD1. Trimming cost V 6 bases and J 4 bases; bases outside gene matches: 7. Germline CDR1 MNHNS, CDR2 SASEGT. The CDR3 length is 14 residues. The CDR3 loop is CASRAEQGAYEQYF. CDR3 nucleotides: TGTGCCAGCAGGGCCGAACAGGGGGCTTACGAGCAGTACTTC.

The V gene is TRBV7-9, the J gene TRBJ2-1; 7 bases fit TRBD1. From germline, CDR1 is SEHNR and CDR2 FQNEAQ (reference sequence). The CDR3 spans 16 residues. The V and J ends lost 1 base and 3 bases, in that order; junction bases with no gene match: 6. The CDR3 region has the DNA TGTGCCAGCAGCTTAGGCCCCGGGACAGTCTACAATGAGCAGTTCTTC. It codes for CASSLGPGTVYNEQFF.

This chain uses TRBV5-5 with TRBJ1-2; 8 bases fit TRBD1. Per the germline V gene, CDR1 is SGHKS and CDR2 is YYEKEE (reference sequence). The CDR3 extends over 14 amino acids. Germline trimming cut 0 bases from V and 2 bases from J; bases unmatched to any gene: 0. The CDR3 loop is CASSLGQGNYGYTF. In DNA form, the CDR3 reads TGTGCCAGCAGCTTGGGACAGGGGAACTATGGCTACACCTTC.

The rearrangement links TRBV7-6 to TRBJ2-3, with a possible D match to TRBD2 (5 bases). Trimming removed 5 bases at V and 2 bases at J, with 17 bases between. The germline V gene encodes CDR1 SGHVS and CDR2 FNYEAQ. The CDR3 spans 16 residues. Written as DNA, the CDR3 is TGTGCCAGCAGCGTTAAGGCTAGCTGGGCCACAGATACGCAGTATTTT. Amino acids: CASSVKASWATDTQYF.

This clone was detected only once. J is TRBJ2-1 and V is TRBV4-1; TRBD1 matches 7 bases. The CDR3 covers 12 residues. CDR1 and CDR2 from the germline V gene are MGHRA and YSYEKL. J was trimmed by 5 bases and V by 10 bases; bases with no gene match: 5. The CDR3 spells CAIQTGNNEQFF. The CDR3 nucleotides are TGCGCCATCCAGACAGGGAACAATGAGCAGTTCTTC.

The rearrangement links TRBV7-3 to TRBJ2-1; TRBD2 matches 8 bases. This CDR3 spans 15 amino acids. Germline assignment: CDR1 SGHTA and CDR2 FQGTGA. The ends lost 7 bases at V and 10 bases at J; junction bases unmatched: 15. This chain's CDR3 is CASNGAGGLEREQFF. The DNA of the CDR3 is TGTGCCAGCAATGGCGCGGGAGGCCTTGAGCGGGAGCAGTTCTTC.

The chain joins TRBV5-6 to TRBJ1-2; D is perhaps TRBD1 (5 bases). V dropped 4 bases and J dropped 5 bases, with 12 bases sitting between them. This CDR3 region has 13 residues. Germline-derived CDR1 and CDR2 are SGHDT and YYEEEE. The CDR3 protein is CASSLGRTYGYTF. The CDR3 bases are TGTGCCAGCAGCCTGGGACGGACATATGGCTACACCTTC.

The chain carries TRBV9 and TRBJ2-1, with 15 positions matching TRBD2. The CDR3 sequence is 17 residues long. With 0 bases clipped from V and 7 bases from J, the junction kept 5 bases outside the gene matches. CDR1 and CDR2 (germline): SGDLS, YYNGEE. This chain's CDR3 is CASSVDRGTSGRNEQFF. The DNA for the CDR3 is TGTGCCAGCAGCGTAGATCGGGGGACTAGCGGGAGGAATGAGCAGTTCTTC.

This clone has a single count. The genes are TRBV5-6 and TRBJ2-5; D might be TRBD1 (5 bases). The V end lost 3 bases, the J end lost 5 bases, and 17 bases lay between the germline ends. The germline V gene encodes CDR1 SGHDT and CDR2 YYEEEE. This CDR3 is 15 amino acids long. CDR3 loop: CASSYIGASGETQYF. The CDR3 DNA sequence: TGTGCCAGCAGCTACATAGGGGCCTCGGGCGAGACCCAGTACTTC.

The chain is built from TRBV2 and TRBJ1-5, with D perhaps matching TRBD1 (6 bases). Germline V lookup: CDR1 SNHLY, CDR2 FYNNEI. V lost 5 bases to trimming and J lost 2 bases, with 13 bases between them. The CDR3 runs 15 residues. CDR3 sequence: CASSSHRVGNQPQHF. The CDR3 DNA reads as TGTGCCAGCAGTTCTCACAGGGTCGGCAATCAGCCCCAGCATTTT.

The rearrangement joins TRBV9 to TRBJ2-3, with 10 bases matching TRBD2. The CDR3 runs to 18 residues. Germline values: CDR1 SGDLS, CDR2 YYNGEE. The J segment lost 0 bases and the V segment lost 4 bases, leaving 11 bases of the junction unmatched. CDR3 in amino acids: CASSRGLSGRTSTDTQYF. In DNA, the CDR3 is TGTGCCAGCAGCCGCGGCCTTAGCGGGAGGACTAGCACAGATACGCAGTATTTT.

This chain links TRBV5-3 with TRBJ2-7; 9 bases match TRBD2. TRBV5-3 is filed as an ORF, its function uncertain. The CDR3 contains 16 residues. V was clipped by 0 bases and J by 5 bases; unmatched bases: 9. The chain's CDR3 is CARSLEGGRGVNEQYF. CDR3 in DNA: TGTGCCAGAAGCTTGGAGGGCGGGAGGGGCGTTAACGAGCAGTACTTC.

The chain carries TRBV5-8 and TRBJ2-7; 7 nucleotides line up with TRBD1. Trimming at V came to 6 bases and at J to 2 bases, leaving 11 bases not matched to a gene. The CDR3 is made up of 15 amino acids. Looked up from germline, CDR1 is SGHTS and CDR2 is YDEGEE. DNA for the CDR3: TGTGCCAGCAACCACTTAGGGGGCGAGCCCTACGAGCAGTACTTC. Translated, it gives CASNHLGGEPYEQYF.

This chain links TRBV7-2 with TRBJ2-7, with 12 nucleotides matching TRBD2. The CDR3 is 14 amino acids. Germline V gene data show CDR1 as SGHTA and CDR2 as FQGNSA. V shed 4 bases, J shed 2 bases, and the junction held 0 bases outside the gene matches. CDR3: CASSWTSGTYEQYF. CDR3 bases: TGTGCCAGCAGCTGGACTAGCGGGACCTACGAGCAGTACTTC.

This clone appeared once. The chain joins TRBV6-5 to TRBJ1-2; TRBD1 agrees at 9 bases. CDR3 length: 16 amino acids. CDR1 is MNHEY, CDR2 SVGAGI, per germline. Trimming removed 0 bases from V and 8 bases from J; junction bases left unmatched: 10. The CDR3 protein is CASSYSTAGTGTGYTF. CDR3 coding DNA: TGTGCCAGCAGTTACTCGACTGCCGGGACAGGGACAGGCTACACCTTC.

The chain carries TRBV13 and TRBJ2-1, with D tentatively TRBD2 (6 bases). Germline CDR1 reads PRHDT; CDR2 reads FYEKMQ (reference sequence). The CDR3 loop spans 14 amino acids. Trimming pared 4 bases from V and 7 bases from J, leaving 14 bases between. Here the CDR3 reads CASSWAGSLNEQFF. The CDR3 coding sequence is TGTGCCAGCAGCTGGGCCGGGAGCCTGAATGAGCAGTTCTTC. Full variable domain (missing parts from reference TRBV13 and TRBJ2-1): AAGVIQSPRHLIKEKRETATLKCYPIPRHDTVYWYQQGPGQDPQFLISFYEKMQSDKGSIPDRFSAQQFSDYHSELNMSSLELGDSALYFCASSWAGSLNEQFFGPGTRLTVL.

The chain has TRBV9 and TRBJ1-4; perhaps TRBD1 as D (6 bases). Trimming took 0 bases from V and 5 from J, leaving 17 bases between them. The CDR3 totals 17 residues. In germline, CDR1 is SGDLS, CDR2 YYNGEE. Here the CDR3 reads CASSVGAGWGLNEKLFF. CDR3 in DNA: TGTGCCAGCAGCGTAGGAGCGGGGTGGGGGCTAAATGAAAAACTGTTTTTT.

The chain has TRBV27 and TRBJ1-1; D gene unclear. The CDR3 has 13 amino acids. V was cut by 3 bases and J by 1 base, with 6 bases left in between. Germline loops: CDR1 MNHEY, CDR2 SMNVEV (reference sequence). The CDR3 coding sequence is TGTGCCAGCAGTTTGGCGGGGAACACTGAAGCTTTCTTT. As protein: CASSLAGNTEAFF.

The genes are TRBV12-5 and TRBJ2-3; no clear D gene. The germline CDR1 and CDR2 sequences are LGHNT and FRNRAP. Trimming cost V 5 bases and J 2 bases, with 11 bases left between them. The CDR3 is 14 amino acids. The CDR3 here is CASGPPSPTDTQYF. The DNA of the CDR3 is TGTGCTAGTGGTCCCCCAAGCCCCACAGATACGCAGTATTTT.

This clone appeared a few times. This chain links TRBV4-3 with TRBJ1-3, with 10 bases matching TRBD1. Germline-derived CDR1 and CDR2 are LGHNA and YSLEER. The CDR3 covers 15 residues. J lost 7 bases, V lost 4 bases, and 7 bases had no gene match. The CDR3 DNA follows: TGCGCCAGCAGCCTCAGATGGGGACAGGGGAACACCATATATTTT. Translating gives CASSLRWGQGNTIYF.

This clone turned up a few times. The CDR3 DNA reads as TGTGCCAGCAGAGTAGCGGGAGGGAGCACCGGGGAGCTGTTTTTT. Its translation is CASRVAGGSTGELFF. This chain uses TRBV7-2 with TRBJ2-2; TRBD2 agrees at 11 bases. Looked up from germline, CDR1 is SGHTA and CDR2 is FQGNSA. There are 15 residues in the CDR3. With V trimmed by 6 bases and J by 4 bases, 4 bases remained unmatched.

A single count supports this clone. The CDR3 region is CASSSREGLVTGNTIYF. The DNA of the CDR3 is TGTGCCAGCAGCTCCAGGGAGGGGCTAGTTACTGGAAACACCATATATTTT. The chain couples TRBV7-9 to TRBJ1-3; possibly TRBD1 for D (5 bases). The germline gives CDR1 SEHNR, CDR2 FQNEAQ (reference sequence). Trimming left V 4 bases short and J 2 bases short, with 18 bases between. This CDR3 is 17 amino acids long.

This clone was observed a single time. The chain uses TRBV19 and TRBJ1-5, with 8 bases fitting TRBD1. Germline CDR1 reads LNHDA; CDR2 reads SQIVND (reference sequence). The CDR3 sequence is 18 residues long. Trimming removed 5 bases from V and 0 bases from J; junction bases left unmatched: 12. The CDR3 DNA sequence: TGTGCCAGTAGTTCCCCTTGGACAGGGTGGGATAGCAATCAGCCCCAGCATTTT. Its protein is CASSSPWTGWDSNQPQHF. Using reference TRBV19 and TRBJ1-5 for the parts outside the CDR3, the full variable domain is DGGITQSPKYLFRKEGQNVTLSCEQNLNHDAMYWYRQDPGQGLRLIYYSQIVNDFQKGDIAEGYSVSREKKESFPLTVTSAQKNPTAFYLCASSSPWTGWDSNQPQHFGDGTRLSIL.

The chain has TRBV9 and TRBJ2-5, with TRBD2 matching 8 bases. J lost 4 bases, V lost 6 bases, and 11 bases had no gene match. Germline lookup yields CDR1 SGDLS and CDR2 YYNGEE. CDR3 length equals 15 residues. CDR3 amino acids: CASTALGGEGETQYF. CDR3 sequence (DNA): TGTGCCAGCACCGCACTCGGGGGGGAAGGAGAGACCCAGTACTTC. Full variable domain (missing parts from reference TRBV9 and TRBJ2-5): DSGVTQTPKHLITATGQRVTLRCSPRSGDLSVYWYQQSLDQGLQFLIQYYNGEERAKGNILERFSAQQFPDLHSELNLSSLELGDSALYFCASTALGGEGETQYFGPGTRLLVL.

This chain joins TRBV18 and TRBJ1-2; D not certain. The germline CDR1 and CDR2 sequences are KGHSH and LQKENI. The CDR3 covers 14 residues. Trimming left V 1 base short and J 4 bases short, with 10 bases between. The CDR3 DNA sequence: TGTGCCAGCTCACCACTCCCCTTTTCCTATGGCTACACCTTC. This gives the protein CASSPLPFSYGYTF. Variable domain in full (rest from reference TRBV18 and TRBJ1-2): NAGVMQNPRHLVRRRGQEARLRCSPMKGHSHVYWYRQLPEEGLKFMVYLQKENIIDESGMPKERFSAEFPKEGPSILRIQQVVRGDSAAYFCASSPLPFSYGYTFGSGTRLTVV.